This TCR beta chain was obtained from a study of blood T cell repertoires in COVID-19. Per the authors' pipeline: Amplifying reference gene primers gave estimates of nucleated cell counts. Measured with immunoSEQ multiplex PCR; TCRdb has only the in-frame clones, and not every one. V, J and clone size derive from that table, while D and trimming were established from the DNA sequence. This table holds approximately 220,000 clones, about nine tenths found once. This clone turned up a few times. The specimen sequenced was peripheral blood. This clonotype originated in a man between 50 and 59 years old with acute or convalescent COVID-19.

CDR3 coding DNA: TGCGCCAGCAGCTTGGGACGGCGCGGGGGAATGGTTTCACCCCTCCACTTT. Translation: CASSLGRRGGMVSPLHF. The chain joins TRBV5-1 to TRBJ1-6, with D perhaps matching TRBD1 (5 bases). V was trimmed by 0 bases and J by 9 bases, leaving 19 bases between them. Germline loops: CDR1 SGHRS, CDR2 YFSETQ. This CDR3 comprises 17 residues.